One sample yielded the 15 T cell receptor beta chains listed below, sequenced in a study of T cell changes during pregnancy in multiple sclerosis. Sequencing used immunoSEQ multiplex PCR; TCRdb keeps in-frame clones, though not all of them. The sample has fewer than 100,000 clones; around 93% are singletons. Specimen: peripheral blood, collected after pregnancy. Source of these receptors: a female donor in good health, enrolled as a control in a pregnancy study.

This clone has only one observation. This chain uses TRBV19 with TRBJ1-5; D is perhaps TRBD1 (6 bases). This CDR3 is built from 14 residues. V was trimmed by 3 bases and J by 5 bases, leaving 11 bases between them. Per germline, CDR1 LNHDA and CDR2 SQIVND (reference sequence). In nucleotides, the CDR3 is TGTGCCAGTAGTATGAACAGGGAAGATCAGCCCCAGCATTTT. Protein sequence: CASSMNREDQPQHF.

V gene TRBV29-1 combines with J gene TRBJ2-7; D might be TRBD1 (5 bases). This CDR3 has 14 residues. The germline CDR1 and CDR2 sequences are SQVTM and ANQGSEA. V lost 7 bases, J lost 5 bases, and 21 bases lay in between. The CDR3 protein is CSATVAAGIHEQYF. CDR3 DNA sequence: TGCAGCGCCACGGTCGCGGCAGGGATCCACGAGCAGTACTTC.

CDR3 loop: CASSDLRLAGGPYEQYF. CDR3 DNA sequence: TGCGCCAGCAGTGATCTACGACTAGCGGGAGGGCCCTACGAGCAGTACTTC. This chain joins TRBV10-1 and TRBJ2-7; 14 nucleotides line up with TRBD2. The CDR3 covers 17 residues. Per the germline V gene, CDR1 is WNHNN and CDR2 is SYGVQD (reference sequence). Trimming took 3 bases from V and 2 from J; bases not matched to a gene: 6.

The chain has TRBV5-5 and TRBJ2-7, with D possibly matching TRBD2 (6 bases). The germline gives CDR1 SGHKS, CDR2 YYEKEE (reference sequence). The CDR3 extends over 16 amino acids. Trimming cost V 4 bases and J 0 bases, with 17 bases left between them. The CDR3 spells CASSNRDSKSSYEQYF. The CDR3 DNA is TGTGCCAGCAGCAACCGGGACTCAAAGAGCTCCTACGAGCAGTACTTC.

The V and J genes are TRBV9 and TRBJ2-3; maybe TRBD2 (6 bases). V lost 3 bases and J 5 bases, leaving 13 bases between the germline ends. Germline lookup yields CDR1 SGDLS and CDR2 YYNGEE. The length of the CDR3 is 14 residues. The CDR3 spells CASSDLKAGDTQYF. The CDR3 coding sequence is TGTGCCAGCAGCGACCTGAAAGCGGGAGATACGCAGTATTTT. The complete variable domain, with remaining parts taken from reference TRBV9 and TRBJ2-3, reads DSGVTQTPKHLITATGQRVTLRCSPRSGDLSVYWYQQSLDQGLQFLIQYYNGEERAKGNILERFSAQQFPDLHSELNLSSLELGDSALYFCASSDLKAGDTQYFGPGTRLTVL.

The V call is TRBV6-5, the J call TRBJ2-4, with 11 bases identical to TRBD2. There are 15 residues in the CDR3. Germline V lookup: CDR1 MNHEY, CDR2 SVGAGI. J lost 7 bases, V lost 5 bases, and 7 bases had no gene match. CDR3 sequence (DNA): TGTGCCAGCAGTCAAGGGACTAGCGGATGGAACATTCAGTACTTC. Encoded protein: CASSQGTSGWNIQYF.

This chain uses TRBV4-2 with TRBJ2-3, with 12 bases identical to TRBD2. The CDR3 has 16 residues. The J segment lost 5 bases and the V segment lost 4 bases, leaving 7 bases of the junction unmatched. Germline CDR1 LGHNA, CDR2 YNFKEQ. CDR3 sequence: CASSLGLAGRGDTQYF. CDR3 DNA: TGTGCCAGCAGCCTCGGACTAGCGGGGAGGGGAGATACGCAGTATTTT.

The chain joins TRBV7-9 to TRBJ1-5; TRBD1 agrees at 7 bases. V dropped 5 bases and J dropped 6; count of bases not matched to a gene: 10. The length of the CDR3 is 15 residues. CDR1 is SEHNR and CDR2 is FQNEAQ in the germline V gene (reference sequence). This CDR3 reads CASSPGGQGVQPQHF. In DNA, the CDR3 is TGTGCCAGCAGCCCTGGTGGGCAGGGGGTTCAGCCCCAGCATTTT.

This chain links TRBV6-1 with TRBJ1-6; TRBD1 matches 7 bases. After removal of 2 bases from V and 3 bases from J, the junction contained 1 base not matched to a gene. The CDR3 is 15 amino acids. CDR1 MNHNS and CDR2 SASEGT come from the germline V gene. The CDR3 DNA reads as TGTGCCAGCAGTGAAAGGACAGGCTATAATTCACCCCTCCACTTT. Its translation is CASSERTGYNSPLHF.

The genes are TRBV5-1 and TRBJ2-2, with 7 positions matching TRBD1. The V and J ends lost 1 base and 4 bases, in that order; junction bases with no gene match: 4. Per the germline V gene, CDR1 is SGHRS and CDR2 is YFSETQ. The CDR3 spans 15 residues. DNA of the CDR3: TGCGCCAGCAGCTTGTCGACAGGGAGCACCGGGGAGCTGTTTTTT. Protein: CASSLSTGSTGELFF.

The chain links TRBV6-5 to TRBJ1-4; D is unclear. This CDR3 is built from 14 residues. Trimming took off 6 bases at V and 0 bases at J, with 8 bases between the two ends. Germline CDR1 MNHEY, CDR2 SVGAGI. In DNA form, the CDR3 reads TGTGCCAGCAGGCGAATTGCAACTAATGAAAAACTGTTTTTT. As protein: CASRRIATNEKLFF.

The CDR3 region has the DNA TGTGCCAGCAGCCCGGGACAGGTACACGAGCAGTACTTC. Residues: CASSPGQVHEQYF. The rearrangement uses TRBV7-9 and TRBJ2-7, with 8 bases that match TRBD1. Germline assignment: CDR1 SEHNR and CDR2 FQNEAQ (reference sequence). Losses at the gene ends were 5 bases for V and 5 bases for J; bases not matched to a gene: 5. This CDR3 region has 13 residues.

The rearrangement links TRBV30 to TRBJ2-7, with TRBD1 matching 11 bases. Germline V gene data show CDR1 as GTSNPN and CDR2 as SVGIG (reference sequence). Trimming took 2 bases from V and 7 from J; bases not matched to a gene: 7. The CDR3 length is 14 residues. The CDR3 sequence is CAWSQDRGLGEQYF. The CDR3 DNA reads as TGTGCCTGGAGTCAGGACAGGGGGCTTGGAGAGCAGTACTTC.

The CDR3 here is CSVEGGDRDTQYF. For the CDR3, the DNA is TGCAGCGTTGAAGGGGGGGATCGGGATACGCAGTATTTT. The chain combines TRBV29-1 with TRBJ2-3, with a possible D match to TRBD2 (6 bases). The CDR3 has 13 amino acids. V lost 1 base, J lost 6 bases, and 11 bases lay in between. The germline V gene encodes CDR1 SQVTM and CDR2 ANQGSEA.

The V call is TRBV5-1, the J call TRBJ1-5; 9 positions match TRBD1. Per germline, CDR1 SGHRS and CDR2 YFSETQ. The CDR3 extends over 18 amino acids. V lost 4 bases and J lost 3; bases outside the gene matches: 14. CDR3 sequence: CASSPGTGLVGDNQPQHF. The CDR3 coding sequence is TGCGCCAGCAGCCCCGGGACAGGGCTTGTTGGAGACAATCAGCCCCAGCATTTT.